The 2 T cell receptor beta chains in this list originate from one sample, sequenced in a study of radiation and T cells in renal cell carcinoma. Libraries were prepared by immunoSEQ multiplex PCR; TCRdb keeps only in-frame clonotypes and omits some of them. Among roughly 120,000 clones listed, approximately 78% were seen once. Time point defined: baseline pretreatment blood. Treatment noted: 15 Gy SBRT to primary tumor, nephrectomy 4 weeks later. This sample comprised blood, obtained from a patient whose treatment included radiotherapy and nephrectomy. These receptors originate from a woman aged 55 to 70 with renal cell carcinoma.

The rearrangement uses TRBV5-1 and TRBJ2-7; D not certain. CDR3 length: 14 residues. Germline V CDR1 and CDR2: SGHRS, YFSETQ. V dropped 0 bases and J dropped 3 bases, with 10 bases sitting between them. The CDR3 DNA reads as TGCGCCAGCAGCTTGGCTTTCGAAAACTACGAGCAGTACTTC. Residues: CASSLAFENYEQYF.

The chain employs TRBV19 and TRBJ1-2; 9 bases are shared with TRBD1. This CDR3 has 14 amino acids. The germline gives CDR1 LNHDA, CDR2 SQIVND (reference sequence). After removal of 6 bases from V and 5 bases from J, the junction contained 7 bases not matched to a gene. The CDR3 loop is CASSQGQGGYGYTF. For the CDR3, the DNA is TGTGCCAGTAGCCAGGGACAGGGCGGTTATGGCTACACCTTC.